The present entry profiles one T cell receptor beta chain with its context. The antigen is undetermined. Looked up from germline, CDR1 is DFQATT and CDR2 is SNEGSKA (reference sequence). The CDR3 consists of 14 residues. The ends lost 3 bases at V and 4 bases at J; junction bases unmatched: 6. These data are taken from a study of CD8 T cells in ankylosing spondylitis. Overall study results and limits: For ankylosing spondylitis blood, a TCR beta motif of 7 or 8 highly homologous variants appeared characteristic. It was reported that disease-linked clones were significantly enriched in matched ankylosing spondylitis synovial fluid.

Molecular-barcoded quantitative 5'-RACE produced these TCR beta libraries. TCRdb processed the 5' RACE reads anew with MiXCR; each CDR3 protein has one entry. This sample has about 540,000 distinct CDR3 sequences, with 12% found just once. The chain couples TRBV20-1 to TRBJ1-3; TRBD1 agrees at 7 bases. Sequencing used blood, either unsorted or a sorted T cell fraction (not recorded which). The origin of this receptor is a male donor with ankylosing spondylitis. As DNA, the CDR3 is TGCAGTGCTAGTCTAGACAGGGTCGGAAACACCATATATTTT. Its protein is CSASLDRVGNTIYF.